The subject of this entry is one T cell receptor (beta chain). CDR1 and CDR2 (germline): WNHNN, SYGVQD (reference sequence). V was clipped by 5 bases and J by 2 bases; unmatched bases: 9. The CDR3 is made up of 18 amino acids. These data are taken from a study of OX40 agonist ivuxolimab in advanced cancers. Whole-study context: At 0.01 to 10 mg/kg, ivuxolimab was administered intravenously to patients every 2 weeks.

Data came from immunoSEQ multiplex PCR; TCRdb stores just in-frame clones and leaves some out. The data show roughly 10,000 clones, 77% seen once. The rearrangement uses TRBV10-1 and TRBJ2-1; 13 nucleotides match TRBD2. The source is an adult with an advanced solid tumor such as melanoma, head and neck, liver or kidney cancer. Here the sequenced sample was CD4+ or CD8+ T cells sorted from blood, taken in a trial of the OX40 agonist ivuxolimab. This CDR3 is CASSSGLAGEATYNEQFF. The CDR3, as DNA: TGCGCCAGCAGTTCCGGACTAGCGGGAGAGGCCACCTACAATGAGCAGTTCTTC.